This T cell receptor beta chain came from a study of CD8+CD57+ T cells in acquired aplastic anemia. Study as a whole: Average DNA yield from sorted CD4+ and CD8+ cells was about 3 ug. Findings and caveats of the study: Significance was not reached for CD8+ Simpson's diversity between patients and controls.

This CDR3 contains 14 residues. The V gene lost 4 bases and the J gene lost 6 bases, with 16 bases spanning the gap. The germline V gene encodes CDR1 SNHLY and CDR2 FYNNEI. Using genomic DNA as the template, TCR beta VDJ and CDR3 profiling was carried out. TCRdb re-called the reads with MiXCR, one entry per CDR3 protein. The profile shows just over 450,000 distinct CDR3 sequences, around 30% of them singletons. Flow cytometry had shown expanded CD8+CD57+ cells in the patients chosen for sequencing. Severe acquired aplastic anemia was diagnosed in all patients. The study sampled blood from patients who had received no therapy. This clonotype came up many times. Its specificity is unknown.

The sequence came from a human donor with aplastic anemia. This chain joins TRBV2 and TRBJ2-7; possible D gene TRBD1, 6 bases. The sequenced material came from sorted CD4+, CD8+, or CD8+CD57+ T cells (not recorded which) from PBMCs. The CDR3: CASSGRTVPPEQYF. CDR3 sequence (DNA): TGTGCCAGCAGTGGGAGGACAGTCCCCCCCGAGCAGTACTTC.